A single sample is the source of the 6 T cell receptor beta chains below, sequenced in a study of tumor-infiltrating lymphocytes in oesophageal squamous cell carcinoma. TCRdb reanalysed the PCR reads using MiXCR and keeps one entry per CDR3 protein. In the table there are 23,000 or so distinct CDR3 sequences, about a third of which are singletons. The sequenced sample was esophageal tumor tissue. The receptors stem from a female donor with esophageal squamous cell carcinoma.

By its share, this clonotype is medium-sized. This chain links TRBV7-3 with TRBJ2-6; a possible D gene is TRBD1 (7 bases). Trimming removed 5 bases from V and 0 bases from J, with 17 bases in between. The CDR3 totals 18 residues. CDR1 and CDR2 (germline): SGHTA, FQGTGA. The CDR3 loop is CASSLKGTAGSGANVLTF. The CDR3 nucleotides read TGTGCCAGCAGCCTAAAAGGGACAGCGGGCTCTGGGGCCAACGTCCTGACTTTC.

This clonotype was counted at least ten times. J is TRBJ1-3 and V is TRBV12-3 or TRBV12-4; D gene uncertain. Trimming cost V 4 bases and J 4 bases, with 5 bases left between them. CDR3 size: 12 residues. The CDR3 DNA sequence: TGTGCCAGCAGTTCGGGCGGAAACACCATATATTTT. This encodes CASSSGGNTIYF.

This chain joins TRBV20-1 and TRBJ2-3, with TRBD1 matching 7 bases. The DNA matches TRBJ2-5 better at its end, which makes the J call doubtful. The CDR3 totals 21 residues. Germline values: CDR1 DFQATT, CDR2 SNEGSKA (reference sequence). CDR3 amino acids: CSASSATGKRLRDLRQETQYF. CDR3 in DNA: TGCAGTGCTAGTTCTGCGACAGGGAAACGACTTCGGGATCTTAGACAAGAGACCCAGTACTTC.

This clonotype came up many times. The V and J genes are TRBV6-1 and TRBJ2-2; D is ambiguous. Trimming took off 5 bases at V and 3 bases at J, with 10 bases between the two ends. Germline CDR1 reads MNHNS; CDR2 reads SASEGT. The CDR3 sequence is 14 residues long. CDR3 sequence: CASSPLIYTGELFF. CDR3 nucleotides: TGTGCCAGCAGTCCCCTAATTTACACCGGGGAGCTGTTTTTT.

This clonotype was counted many times. V and J are TRBV6-4 and TRBJ1-1, with D perhaps TRBD1 (5 bases). The CDR3 sequence is 13 residues long. Germline assignment: CDR1 MRHNA and CDR2 SNTAGT. Trimming removed 3 bases from V and 4 bases from J, with 9 bases in between. CDR3 residues: CASSEWQGTEAFF. In DNA, the CDR3 is TGTGCCAGCAGTGAATGGCAGGGCACTGAAGCTTTCTTT.

This clonotype came up a few times. A much larger clone differs from this one at a single base, so this may be a read error. V gene TRBV6-1 combines with J gene TRBJ2-7; D gene ambiguous. The J call may not be correct, given that the DNA end is closer to TRBJ2-1. Looked up from germline, CDR1 is MNHNS and CDR2 is SASEGT. CDR3 length: 13 residues. The CDR3 bases are TGTGCCAGCAGTGAAGGGAACAGCTTTACCCAGTTCTTC. Translation gives CASSEGNSFTQFF.